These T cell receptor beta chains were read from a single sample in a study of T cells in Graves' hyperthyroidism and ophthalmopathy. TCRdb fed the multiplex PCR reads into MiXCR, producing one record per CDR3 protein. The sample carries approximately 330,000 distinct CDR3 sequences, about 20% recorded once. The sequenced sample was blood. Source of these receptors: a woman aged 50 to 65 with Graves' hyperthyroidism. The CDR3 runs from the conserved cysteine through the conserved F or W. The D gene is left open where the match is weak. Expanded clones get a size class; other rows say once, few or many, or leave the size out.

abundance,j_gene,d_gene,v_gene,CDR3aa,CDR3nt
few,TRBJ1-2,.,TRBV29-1,CSVEDTTNSGGADGYTF,TGCAGCGTTGAAGATACGACGAACTCGGGGGGGGCGGATGGCTACACCTTC
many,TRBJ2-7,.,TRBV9,CASSGPGHWEQYF,TGTGCCAGCAGCGGACCGGGCCATTGGGAGCAGTACTTC
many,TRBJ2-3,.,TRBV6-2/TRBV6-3,CASSPRDFNTDTQYF,TGTGCCAGCAGTCCCAGGGACTTCAACACAGATACGCAGTATTTT
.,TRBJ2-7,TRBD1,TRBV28,CASSITGGGYEQYF,TGTGCCAGCAGTATAACAGGGGGCGGCTACGAGCAGTACTTC
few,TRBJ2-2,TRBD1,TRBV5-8,CASPLGRGQGITGELFF,TGTGCCAGCCCTCTAGGCAGGGGGCAGGGAATCACCGGGGAGCTGTTTTTT
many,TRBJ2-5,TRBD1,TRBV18,CASSLGQGQETQYF,TGTGCCAGCTCACTGGGACAGGGACAAGAGACCCAGTACTTC
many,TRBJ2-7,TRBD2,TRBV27,CASSLSGLAGGSSYEQYF,TGTGCCAGCAGTTTATCGGGACTAGCGGGAGGCTCCTCCTACGAGCAGTACTTC
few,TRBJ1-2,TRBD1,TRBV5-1,CASSFQGEYGYTF,TGCGCCAGCAGCTTCCAGGGGGAGTATGGCTACACCTTC
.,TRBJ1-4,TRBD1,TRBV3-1,CASSQDPGQVSEKLFF,TGTGCCAGCAGCCAAGATCCCGGACAGGTAAGTGAAAAACTGTTTTTT
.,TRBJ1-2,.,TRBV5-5,CASSLMVDKLNGYTF,TGTGCCAGCAGCTTGATGGTGGACAAGCTTAACGGCTACACCTTC
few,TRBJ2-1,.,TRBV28,CASSLQGPSNEQFF,TGTGCCAGCAGTTTACAGGGGCCGTCGAATGAGCAGTTCTTC
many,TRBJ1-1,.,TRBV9,CASSVRQPNTEAFF,TGTGCCAGCAGCGTAAGACAACCCAACACTGAAGCTTTCTTT
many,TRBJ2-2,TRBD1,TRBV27,CASSWTGDGELFF,TGTGCCAGCAGTTGGACAGGGGACGGGGAGCTGTTTTTT
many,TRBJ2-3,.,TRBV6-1,CASSRRQMDTQYF,TGTGCCAGCAGCCGTCGGCAGATGGATACGCAGTATTTT
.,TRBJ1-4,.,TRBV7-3,CASSQNGGALEKLFF,TGTGCCAGCAGCCAAAATGGGGGGGCGCTGGAAAAACTGTTTTTT
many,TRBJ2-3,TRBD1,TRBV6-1,CASSRQGALGTDTQYF,TGTGCCAGCAGTAGACAGGGGGCGCTGGGCACAGATACGCAGTATTTT
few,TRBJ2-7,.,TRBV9,CASSVEQASYEQYF,TGTGCCAGCAGCGTAGAGCAGGCTTCCTACGAGCAGTACTTC
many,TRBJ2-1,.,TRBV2,CASSTRVGYNEQFF,TGTGCCAGCAGCACTCGCGTAGGTTACAATGAGCAGTTCTTC
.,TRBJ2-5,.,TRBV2,CASRAGNQETQYF,TGTGCCAGCAGAGCCGGGAATCAAGAGACCCAGTACTTC
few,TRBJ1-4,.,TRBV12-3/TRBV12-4,CASSRRSATNEKLFF,TGTGCCAGCAGTCGCCGTAGTGCAACTAATGAAAAACTGTTTTTT